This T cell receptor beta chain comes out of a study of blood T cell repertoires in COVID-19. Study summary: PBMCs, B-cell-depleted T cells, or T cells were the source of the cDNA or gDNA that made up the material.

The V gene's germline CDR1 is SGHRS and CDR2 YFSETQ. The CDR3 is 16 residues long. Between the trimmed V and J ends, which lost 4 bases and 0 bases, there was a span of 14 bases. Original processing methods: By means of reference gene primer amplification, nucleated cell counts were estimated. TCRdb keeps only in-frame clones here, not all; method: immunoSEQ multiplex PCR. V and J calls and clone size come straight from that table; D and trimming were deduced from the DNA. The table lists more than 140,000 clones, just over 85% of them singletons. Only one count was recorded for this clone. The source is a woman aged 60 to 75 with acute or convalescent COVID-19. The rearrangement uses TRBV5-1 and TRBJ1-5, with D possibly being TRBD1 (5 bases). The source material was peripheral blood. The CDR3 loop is CASSPLGGYSNQPQHF. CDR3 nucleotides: TGCGCCAGCAGCCCCCTTGGGGGGTATAGCAATCAGCCCCAGCATTTT. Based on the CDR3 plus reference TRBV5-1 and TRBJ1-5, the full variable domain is KAGVTQTPRYLIKTRGQQVTLSCSPISGHRSVSWYQQTPGQGLQFLFEYFSETQRNKGNFPGRFSGRQFSNSRSEMNVSTLELGDSALYLCASSPLGGYSNQPQHFGDGTRLSIL.